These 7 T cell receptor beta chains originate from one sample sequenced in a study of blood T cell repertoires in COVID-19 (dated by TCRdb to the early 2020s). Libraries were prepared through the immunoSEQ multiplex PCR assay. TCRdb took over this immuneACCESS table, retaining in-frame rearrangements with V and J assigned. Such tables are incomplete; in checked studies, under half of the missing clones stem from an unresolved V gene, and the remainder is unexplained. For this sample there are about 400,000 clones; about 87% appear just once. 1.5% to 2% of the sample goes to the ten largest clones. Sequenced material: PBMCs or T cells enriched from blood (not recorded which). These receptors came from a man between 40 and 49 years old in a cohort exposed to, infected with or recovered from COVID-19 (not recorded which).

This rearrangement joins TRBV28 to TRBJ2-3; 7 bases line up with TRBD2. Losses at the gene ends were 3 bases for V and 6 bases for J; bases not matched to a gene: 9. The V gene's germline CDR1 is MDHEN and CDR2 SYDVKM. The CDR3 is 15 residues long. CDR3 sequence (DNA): TGTGCCAGCAGTTTCATCAGCGGGACGGTCGATACGCAGTATTTT. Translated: CASSFISGTVDTQYF.

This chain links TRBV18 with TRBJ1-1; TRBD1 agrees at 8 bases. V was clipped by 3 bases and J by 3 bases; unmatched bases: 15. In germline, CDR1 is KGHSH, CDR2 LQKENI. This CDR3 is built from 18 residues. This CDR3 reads CASSPPNQYRGKHTEAFF. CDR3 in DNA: TGTGCCAGCTCACCCCCAAATCAATACAGGGGGAAGCACACTGAAGCTTTCTTT.

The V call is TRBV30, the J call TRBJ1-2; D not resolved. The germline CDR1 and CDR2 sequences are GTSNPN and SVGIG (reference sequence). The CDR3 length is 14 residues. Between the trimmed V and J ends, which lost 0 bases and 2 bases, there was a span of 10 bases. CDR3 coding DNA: TGTGCCTGGAGTGTAGTTACGGGGAACTATGGCTACACCTTC. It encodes CAWSVVTGNYGYTF.

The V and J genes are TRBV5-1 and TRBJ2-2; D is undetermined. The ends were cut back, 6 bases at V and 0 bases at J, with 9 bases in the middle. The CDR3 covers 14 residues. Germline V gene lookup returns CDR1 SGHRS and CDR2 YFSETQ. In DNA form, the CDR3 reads TGCGCCAGCACTCCTCTAGCGAACACCGGGGAGCTGTTTTTT. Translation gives CASTPLANTGELFF.

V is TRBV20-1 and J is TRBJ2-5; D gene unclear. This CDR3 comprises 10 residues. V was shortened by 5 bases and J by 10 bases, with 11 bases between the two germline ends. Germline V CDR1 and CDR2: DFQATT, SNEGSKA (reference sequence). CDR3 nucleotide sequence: TGCAGTGCTCCTCGGTTATTCCAGTACTTC. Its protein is CSAPRLFQYF.

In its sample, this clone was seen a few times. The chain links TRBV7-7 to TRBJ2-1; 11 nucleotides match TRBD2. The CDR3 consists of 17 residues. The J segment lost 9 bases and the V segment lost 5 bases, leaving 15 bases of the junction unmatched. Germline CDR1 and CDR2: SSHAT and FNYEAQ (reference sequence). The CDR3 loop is CASSPTPLAGGGGEQFF. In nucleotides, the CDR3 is TGTGCCAGCAGCCCAACCCCGCTAGCGGGGGGTGGGGGTGAGCAGTTCTTC. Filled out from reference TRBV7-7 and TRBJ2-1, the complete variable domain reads GAGVSQSPRYKVTKRGQDVTLRCDPISSHATLYWYQQALGQGPEFLTYFNYEAQPDKSGLPSDRFSAERPEGSISTLTIQRTEQRDSAMYRCASSPTPLAGGGGEQFFGPGTRLTVL.

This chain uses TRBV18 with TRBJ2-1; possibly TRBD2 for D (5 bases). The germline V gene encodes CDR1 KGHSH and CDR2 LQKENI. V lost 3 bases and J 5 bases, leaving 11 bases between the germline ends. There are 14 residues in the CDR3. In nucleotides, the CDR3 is TGTGCCAGCTCACCCTCCGGGAACGACAATGAGCAGTTCTTC. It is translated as CASSPSGNDNEQFF.